This entry concerns a single T cell receptor (beta chain). Its antigen remains unidentified. This sample was included in a study of read filtering for tumor transcriptome and immune sequencing. On the study more broadly: DNase treatment preceded whole-transcriptome library preparation. Study-level points and caveats: The sorted CD138-negative fraction was a mixed bone marrow immune population, not purified T cells.

The CDR3 is 14 residues long. Per germline, CDR1 SQVTM and CDR2 ANQGSEA. Deletions cut 4 bases from V and 7 bases from J, with 17 bases between. Molecular barcoded adaptors covering alpha/delta and beta/gamma chains were used on around 370 ng RNA. TCRdb re-called the reads through MiXCR, storing one row per CDR3 protein. Among around 40,000 distinct CDR3 sequences listed, roughly 13% were seen once. The chain employs TRBV29-1 and TRBJ2-1; D not certain. The sequencing input was a population of CD138-negative cells sorted from bone marrow. The sequence was collected from a donor aged 40 or older with multiple myeloma. The CDR3 loop is CSVGSPRVGNEQFF. For the CDR3, the DNA is TGCAGCGTTGGGTCCCCGAGAGTTGGGAATGAGCAGTTCTTC.